This TCR beta chain was recorded in a study of blood T cell repertoires in COVID-19. Study as a whole: Nucleic acid was either cDNA or gDNA, and it came from T cells, B-cell-depleted T cells, or PBMCs.

Trimming cost V 3 bases and J 1 base, with 10 bases left between them. The CDR3 is 14 amino acids. CDR1 and CDR2 (germline): MNHNS, SASEGT. Authors' processing steps: The assay estimated nucleated cells by amplifying reference gene primers. The protocol was immunoSEQ multiplex PCR, while the TCRdb copy is restricted to in-frame clones and leaves out a portion. Clone size and the V and J calls come from that table; the DNA yielded D and trimming. This sample has 100,000 or so clones; approximately 80% occur once, and the top ten carry 15%. This sequence was found in an elderly woman with acute or convalescent COVID-19. This chain links TRBV6-1 with TRBJ2-7, with a tentative D call TRBD1 (5 bases). Sequenced: peripheral blood. The CDR3 loop reads CASSDRAYSYEQYV. The CDR3 nucleotides read TGTGCCAGCAGTGACAGGGCCTATTCCTACGAGCAGTACGTC.